This entry lists 26 T cell receptor beta chains sequenced from one sample in a study of shared clonotypes between healthy human individuals. CD45RO-negative CD8 cells positively selected for CCR7 made up the naive population, which excluded terminally differentiated effector memory CD45RA+ cells. Produced via immunoSEQ multiplex PCR; TCRdb's table is partial and in-frame only. The sample yields about 2.1 million clones, 93% seen once. The sample was naive CD8+ T cells from PBMCs. These receptor sequences come from a man aged 18-30 years in good health. Some clones in this sample may be carry-over from other donors' samples.

The sample holds one count of this clone. The chain has TRBV29-1 and TRBJ2-1, with D possibly TRBD1 on 6 matching bases. Germline V gene sequence: CDR1 SQVTM, CDR2 ANQGSEA. V lost 7 bases, J lost 0 bases, and 16 bases lay in between. The CDR3 covers 15 residues. The CDR3 sequence: CSASQGRSSYNEQFF. The DNA of the CDR3 is TGCAGCGCATCACAGGGCCGGAGCTCCTACAATGAGCAGTTCTTC.

On this clone: Other DNA sequences within the sample encode an identical CDR3. J is TRBJ1-1 and V is TRBV9; D is ambiguous. CDR3 length equals 13 residues. Germline values: CDR1 SGDLS, CDR2 YYNGEE. The V and J ends lost 2 bases and 4 bases respectively, with 9 bases between them. CDR3 in amino acids: CASSVGWGTEAFF. The CDR3 nucleotides are TGTGCCAGCAGCGTCGGGTGGGGCACTGAAGCTTTCTTT.

The chain combines TRBV28 with TRBJ1-3; D gene ambiguous. The germline V and J ends were trimmed by 5 bases and 4 bases, with 18 bases remaining between them. CDR3 size: 16 residues. Germline values: CDR1 MDHEN, CDR2 SYDVKM. The CDR3 DNA is TGTGCCAGCAGTCTTGATCACACGGTAACGGGAAACACCATATATTTT. It encodes CASSLDHTVTGNTIYF.

The J gene is TRBJ2-7, the V gene TRBV4-2; D perhaps matches TRBD1 (6 bases). Germline assignment: CDR1 LGHNA and CDR2 YNFKEQ. This CDR3 is 14 amino acids long. Trimming removed 5 bases at V and 6 bases at J, with 17 bases between. CDR3 DNA sequence: TGTGCCAGCAGCGCGAGGACAGCCCAAGTCGAGCAGTACTTC. It encodes CASSARTAQVEQYF.

V and J are TRBV10-3 and TRBJ1-5; D gene ambiguous. The germline CDR1 and CDR2 sequences are ENHRY and SYGVKD. V lost 0 bases and J lost 1, with 7 bases in between. CDR3 length: 15 amino acids. CDR3 sequence: CAISESSESNQPQHF. The CDR3 DNA sequence: TGTGCCATCAGTGAGTCGAGTGAGAGCAATCAGCCCCAGCATTTT.

The J gene is TRBJ2-7, the V gene TRBV9; perhaps TRBD2 as D (6 bases). Germline V gives CDR1 SGDLS, CDR2 YYNGEE. V lost 0 bases to trimming and J lost 9 bases, with 16 bases between them. The CDR3 contains 14 residues. Here the CDR3 reads CASSVAAGPDTQYF. CDR3 sequence (DNA): TGTGCCAGCAGCGTAGCCGCGGGACCGGACACGCAGTACTTC.

The chain joins TRBV27 to TRBJ2-3; 10 nucleotides match TRBD1. This CDR3 spans 13 amino acids. Germline V lookup: CDR1 MNHEY, CDR2 SMNVEV (reference sequence). J gave up 4 bases and V 8 bases, and 3 bases lay outside the gene matches. The chain's CDR3 is CASRDRGPDTQYF. The CDR3 coding sequence is TGTGCCAGCCGGGACAGGGGCCCAGATACGCAGTATTTT.

The CDR3 DNA reads as TGTGCCAGCAGCTTAAGCCCAATAGGAATAGGTTCCTACGAGCAGTACTTC. This codes for CASSLSPIGIGSYEQYF. The chain uses TRBV11-2 and TRBJ2-7; the D is unclear. V lost 2 bases to trimming and J lost 1 base, with 18 bases between them. The germline V gene has CDR1 SGHAT and CDR2 FQNNGV. The CDR3 has 17 residues.

As for this clone: This sample also contains other DNA sequences that code for the same CDR3. The chain joins TRBV5-6 to TRBJ2-1; 10 bases are a match to TRBD1. Germline CDR1 SGHDT, CDR2 YYEEEE. The CDR3 consists of 14 residues. V trimming: 2 bases; J trimming: 6 bases; junction bases outside the gene matches: 2. The chain's CDR3 is CASSLGQGVNEQFF. The CDR3 DNA reads as TGTGCCAGCAGCTTAGGACAGGGGGTCAATGAGCAGTTCTTC. The whole variable domain, filled in from reference TRBV5-6 and TRBJ2-1, reads DAGVTQSPTHLIKTRGQQVTLRCSPKSGHDTVSWYQQALGQGPQFIFQYYEEEERQRGNFPDRFSGHQFPNYSSELNVNALLLGDSALYLCASSLGQGVNEQFFGPGTRLTVL.

The chain employs TRBV19 and TRBJ2-2; D is uncertain. The CDR3 sequence is 15 residues long. Trimming took off 0 bases at V and 4 bases at J, with 9 bases between the two ends. Per germline, CDR1 LNHDA and CDR2 SQIVND (reference sequence). The CDR3 is CASSIESDPTGELFF. As DNA, the CDR3 is TGTGCCAGTAGTATAGAATCAGATCCCACCGGGGAGCTGTTTTTT.

The J gene is TRBJ1-5, the V gene TRBV4-1; D is perhaps TRBD1 (6 bases). This CDR3 is built from 15 residues. Per the germline V gene, CDR1 is MGHRA and CDR2 is YSYEKL. The germline V and J ends were trimmed by 6 bases and 7 bases, with 19 bases remaining between them. CDR3 in DNA: TGCGCCAGCAGTTATACAGGGACACCTTGGCAGCCCCAGCATTTT. Encoded protein: CASSYTGTPWQPQHF.

The CDR3 coding sequence is TGTGCCAGCAGCCCCCCGGGGCAGGGGACTGCCAATGAGCAGTTCTTC. This encodes CASSPPGQGTANEQFF. The V and J genes are TRBV9 and TRBJ2-1, with D perhaps being TRBD1 or TRBD2 (6 bases each). Deletions cut 4 bases from V and 6 bases from J, with 20 bases between. The length of the CDR3 is 16 residues. Germline-derived CDR1 and CDR2 are SGDLS and YYNGEE.

This chain uses TRBV5-6 with TRBJ2-1; no reliable D call. CDR1 and CDR2 (germline): SGHDT, YYEEEE. This CDR3 contains 14 residues. Between the trimmed V and J ends, which lost 0 bases and 4 bases, there was a span of 8 bases. This CDR3 is CASSLDQDYNEQFF. The CDR3 bases are TGTGCCAGCAGCTTGGATCAGGATTACAATGAGCAGTTCTTC.

The rearrangement joins TRBV11-1 to TRBJ2-7; weak D call: TRBD2 (6 bases). The CDR3 loop spans 15 amino acids. V lost 4 bases and J 0 bases, leaving 13 bases between the germline ends. CDR1 and CDR2 (germline): SGHAT, FQDESV (reference sequence). DNA for the CDR3: TGTGCCAGCAGCTCGCGGGACTTAGGCTCCTACGAGCAGTACTTC. This gives the protein CASSSRDLGSYEQYF.

This clone has only a few counts. The J gene is TRBJ2-5, the V gene TRBV11-2; TRBD1 is a possible D gene (5 bases). Trimming pared 4 bases from V and 5 bases from J, leaving 20 bases between. The CDR3 totals 16 residues. Germline V gene data show CDR1 as SGHAT and CDR2 as FQNNGV. Here the CDR3 reads CASSSQVGQGRETQYF. The CDR3 DNA sequence: TGTGCCAGCAGCTCGCAGGTGGGGCAGGGAAGGGAGACCCAGTACTTC.

The chain has TRBV4-1 and TRBJ2-1; the D is unclear. V was pared by 1 base and J by 8 bases, with 3 bases between. The CDR3 runs 11 residues. The germline V gene encodes CDR1 MGHRA and CDR2 YSYEKL. As DNA, the CDR3 is TGCGCCAGCAGCCAAGCGCATGAGCAGTTCTTC. Translating it yields CASSQAHEQFF.

The J gene is TRBJ1-2, the V gene TRBV10-3, with 7 nucleotides matching TRBD1. V dropped 6 bases and J dropped 1; count of bases not matched to a gene: 8. The CDR3 loop spans 15 amino acids. CDR1 and CDR2 (germline): ENHRY, SYGVKD. In DNA, the CDR3 is TGTGCCATCAGAGAATGGACAGGAGATAACTATGGCTACACCTTC. Its translation is CAIREWTGDNYGYTF.

This chain links TRBV4-1 with TRBJ1-6, with 7 bases fitting TRBD1. Germline CDR1 reads MGHRA; CDR2 reads YSYEKL. The CDR3 runs to 15 residues. J lost 8 bases, V lost 1 base, and 5 bases had no gene match. CDR3 nucleotides: TGCGCCAGCAGCCAAGTTCCAGGGGGATATTCACCCCTCCACTTT. This encodes CASSQVPGGYSPLHF.

Here the CDR3 DNA reads TGCGCCAGCAGCCAGACCTTCTCTTCAGGACGCGAGCAGTACTTC. It translates to CASSQTFSSGREQYF. The chain is built from TRBV4-1 and TRBJ2-7; D uncertain. This CDR3 is built from 15 residues. Germline-derived CDR1 and CDR2 are MGHRA and YSYEKL. Between the trimmed V and J ends, which lost 3 bases and 6 bases, there was a span of 18 bases.

The V call is TRBV10-3, the J call TRBJ1-2; weak D call: TRBD1 (6 bases). With 10 bases removed from V and 4 bases from J, the gap between germline ends came to 19 bases. The CDR3 totals 14 residues. Germline CDR1 is ENHRY and CDR2 is SYGVKD. CDR3 in amino acids: CATAHEDSVYGYTF. The CDR3 DNA reads as TGTGCCACTGCGCACGAGGACAGCGTCTATGGCTACACCTTC.

V is TRBV29-1 and J is TRBJ2-7; a possible D gene is TRBD1 (6 bases). The germline V gene has CDR1 SQVTM and CDR2 ANQGSEA. The germline V and J ends were trimmed by 5 bases and 3 bases, with 11 bases remaining between them. The CDR3 length is 12 residues. This chain's CDR3 is CSVRAGDYEQYF. The CDR3 DNA reads as TGCAGCGTTCGGGCAGGGGACTACGAGCAGTACTTC.

The chain combines TRBV28 with TRBJ2-2, with D perhaps TRBD1 or TRBD2 (5 bases each). The CDR3 extends over 14 amino acids. Trimming removed 2 bases at V and 6 bases at J, with 10 bases between. CDR1 is MDHEN, CDR2 SYDVKM, per germline. The CDR3, as DNA: TGTGCCAGCAGTTTAACTACGGGACCCGGGGAGCTGTTTTTT. It specifies CASSLTTGPGELFF.

The chain recombines TRBV29-1 with TRBJ1-2; D may be TRBD1 (6 bases). Trimming cost V 4 bases and J 3 bases, with 12 bases left between them. The CDR3 contains 13 residues. Germline V gene lookup returns CDR1 SQVTM and CDR2 ANQGSEA. This chain's CDR3 is CSVARGGDYGYTF. The CDR3 DNA reads TGCAGCGTTGCGAGGGGGGGCGACTATGGCTACACCTTC.

V is TRBV28 and J is TRBJ2-7; 7 positions agree with TRBD1. After removal of 6 bases from V and 7 bases from J, the junction contained 15 bases not matched to a gene. The CDR3 has 15 residues. The V gene's germline CDR1 is MDHEN and CDR2 SYDVKM. The CDR3 reads CASSPTGEMELEQYF. Here the CDR3 DNA reads TGTGCCAGCAGCCCCACAGGGGAGATGGAGTTGGAGCAGTACTTC.

The chain employs TRBV28 and TRBJ1-3; D unresolved. The V gene's germline CDR1 is MDHEN and CDR2 SYDVKM. The CDR3 contains 15 residues. Trimming took off 0 bases at V and 1 base at J, with 7 bases between the two ends. Here the CDR3 reads CASSLWAASGNTIYF. In DNA, the CDR3 is TGTGCCAGCAGTTTATGGGCAGCTTCTGGAAACACCATATATTTT.

The V and J genes are TRBV5-1 and TRBJ2-5; tentatively, D is TRBD1 (5 bases). The CDR3 runs 13 residues. Germline values: CDR1 SGHRS, CDR2 YFSETQ. The V gene lost 4 bases and the J gene lost 4 bases, with 11 bases spanning the gap. Here the CDR3 DNA reads TGCGCCAGCAGCCCCCCAGGGCGAGAGACCCAGTACTTC. Amino acids: CASSPPGRETQYF. Drawing the rest from reference TRBV5-1 and TRBJ2-5, the complete variable domain is KAGVTQTPRYLIKTRGQQVTLSCSPISGHRSVSWYQQTPGQGLQFLFEYFSETQRNKGNFPGRFSGRQFSNSRSEMNVSTLELGDSALYLCASSPPGRETQYFGPGTRLLVL.